The 5 T cell receptor beta chains below were found in one sample sequenced in a study of shared clonotypes between healthy human individuals. Clones were sequenced by immunoSEQ multiplex PCR, and TCRdb holds only the in-frame ones, with some missing. The repertoire has 2 million to 3 million clones, over 85% of them found once; the top ten carry about 0.39%. Sample: naive CD4+ T cells from PBMCs. The subset was: CD45RA+ positively selected. These receptors all come from a man aged 18 to 29 in good health. Some clones in this sample may be carry-over from other donors' samples.

DNA for the CDR3: TGCAGTGCTAGAAGCCGGTCCGAGCAGTTCTTC. Translation: CSARSRSEQFF. The genes are TRBV20-1 and TRBJ2-1; no reliable D call. The germline CDR1 and CDR2 sequences are DFQATT and SNEGSKA (reference sequence). The V end lost 2 bases, the J end lost 10 bases, and 9 bases lay between the germline ends. CDR3 length: 11 amino acids.

CDR3 DNA: TGTGCCAGCCGCGGAGAAGACTACGAGCAGTACTTC. It yields the protein CASRGEDYEQYF. V is TRBV6-6 and J is TRBJ2-7; D remains unclear. The V end was cut by 8 bases, the J end by 3 bases, with 11 bases between. Per germline, CDR1 MNHNY and CDR2 SVGAGI (reference sequence). This CDR3 region has 12 residues.

The rearrangement uses TRBV18 and TRBJ2-5; TRBD2 agrees at 12 bases. From germline, CDR1 is KGHSH and CDR2 LQKENI. J was trimmed by 4 bases and V by 0 bases; bases with no gene match: 3. The CDR3 contains 16 residues. CDR3 protein: CASSPPTSGSLETQYF. CDR3 DNA sequence: TGTGCCAGCTCACCACCGACTAGCGGGAGTCTAGAGACCCAGTACTTC. Filled out from reference TRBV18 and TRBJ2-5, the complete variable domain reads NAGVMQNPRHLVRRRGQEARLRCSPMKGHSHVYWYRQLPEEGLKFMVYLQKENIIDESGMPKERFSAEFPKEGPSILRIQQVVRGDSAAYFCASSPPTSGSLETQYFGPGTRLLVL.

The chain combines TRBV7-2 with TRBJ2-5; 7 bases match TRBD2. The V gene's germline CDR1 is SGHTA and CDR2 FQGNSA. Unmatched junction bases numbered 7, after V lost 1 base and J lost 5 bases. The CDR3 consists of 15 residues. In DNA, the CDR3 is TGTGCCAGCAGCTTAGTCGCGGGAGCTTCGGAGACCCAGTACTTC. Protein product: CASSLVAGASETQYF.

The V gene is TRBV7-9, the J gene TRBJ2-7, with 8 bases aligning to TRBD1. The CDR3 is 16 amino acids. Germline CDR1 reads SEHNR; CDR2 reads FQNEAQ (reference sequence). J lost 2 bases, V lost 4 bases, and 10 bases had no gene match. The CDR3 bases are TGTGCCAGCAGCTCGGACAGGGTTTTCCCTACCTACGAGCAGTACTTC. Amino acids: CASSSDRVFPTYEQYF.